These T cell receptor beta chains were read from a single sample in a study of vaccination effects on CD4 cells after COVID-19. Some clones are missing from TCRdb's copy, which holds only in-frame ones; the method was immunoSEQ multiplex PCR. Of more than 30,000 clones in the sample, around 76% were seen once. These receptors are not linked to any known antigen. This specimen was CD4+ T cells from PBMCs cultured without peptide, taken before COVID-19 vaccination. The receptors were sampled from a human donor who received a COVID-19 vaccine. CDR3s include the opening cysteine and the closing phenylalanine or tryptophan. Each record gives: clone size, V gene, D gene, J gene, CDR3 DNA, CDR3 protein. D genes are given only for firm matches. For some rows the clone size is stated as once, few or many, or as a class when expanded; others skip it.

>NA|TRBV12-3/TRBV12-4|NA|TRBJ1-1
TGTGCCAGCAGACTGAAGAACACTGAAGCTTTCTTT
CASRLKNTEAFF
>NA|TRBV6-6|NA|TRBJ1-5
TGTGCCAGCAGTTACAGTCCGGGACATCCAGCCTGGCCCCAGCATTTT
CASSYSPGHPAWPQHF
>NA|TRBV5-8|NA|TRBJ1-2
TGTGCCAGCAGCTTGGGCGTGCCCGCACCGGGGTCGGCGATTGGCTACACCTTC
CASSLGVPAPGSAIGYTF
>NA|TRBV5-1|NA|TRBJ2-2
TGCGCCAGCAGCTTGGGGGTTAGCACCGGGGAGCTGTTTTTT
CASSLGVSTGELFF
>NA|TRBV6-6|NA|TRBJ1-1
TGTGCCAGTAGACAGGCGGGTGAAGCTTTCTTT
CASRQAGEAFF
>NA|TRBV2|NA|TRBJ1-1
TGTGCCAGCAGACTGGCCCAGGGTTTCACTGAAGCTTTCTTT
CASRLAQGFTEAFF
>NA|TRBV19|TRBD1|TRBJ1-4
TGTGCCAGTAGTATAATGGGACAGGCCTCTAATGAAAAACTGTTTTTT
CASSIMGQASNEKLFF
>NA|TRBV5-1|NA|TRBJ2-1
TGCGCCAGCACGACCCTAGCTTCAAGCTCCTACAATGAGCAGTTCTTC
CASTTLASSSYNEQFF
>NA|TRBV4-1|NA|TRBJ2-3
TGCGCCAGCAGCCTCAACCCCTCAGGGGGGCGAGAAGATACGCAGTATTTT
CASSLNPSGGREDTQYF
>NA|TRBV18|TRBD1|TRBJ1-5
TGTGCCAGCTCTACCGACAGGGCTGGCAATCAGCCCCAGCATTTT
CASSTDRAGNQPQHF
>NA|TRBV6-5|NA|TRBJ1-3
TGTGCCAGCCGCGGTAATGGAAACACCATATATTTT
CASRGNGNTIYF
>NA|TRBV5-1|TRBD1|TRBJ1-2
TGCGCCAGCAGCTGGACAGGTCAAAACTATGGCTACACCTTC
CASSWTGQNYGYTF
>few|TRBV3-1/TRBV3-2|NA|TRBJ2-2
TGTGCCAGCAGCCAACCAGGAAACACCGGGGAGCTGTTTTTT
CASSQPGNTGELFF
>NA|TRBV5-5|NA|TRBJ2-5
TGTGCCAGCAGGCCGGGGACGGGAAGTGACCAGTACTTC
CASRPGTGSDQYF
>NA|TRBV10-3|NA|TRBJ2-2
TGTGCCACCCTAGGAGGGGGGGGAAACGGGGAGCTGTTTTTT
CATLGGGGNGELFF
>NA|TRBV6-5|TRBD1|TRBJ1-1
TGTGCCAGCAGATCGACAGGGTCGAACACTGAAGCTTTCTTT
CASRSTGSNTEAFF
>NA|TRBV14|NA|TRBJ1-1
TGTGCCAGCAGCCAAGACAGGAACACTGAAGCTTTCTTT
CASSQDRNTEAFF
>few|TRBV5-4|NA|TRBJ2-1
TGTGCCAGCAGCGGTCACAATGAGCAGTTCTTC
CASSGHNEQFF
>few|TRBV19|TRBD1|TRBJ1-1
TGTGCCAGTAGTACCGATTCCGGGACAGCGACGGAAGCTTTCTTT
CASSTDSGTATEAFF
>NA|TRBV10-3|NA|TRBJ1-5
TGTGCCATCAGTGAGTCGCAAGGGGCCATCCAGCCCCAGCATTTT
CAISESQGAIQPQHF
>NA|TRBV7-9|NA|TRBJ1-2
TGTGCCAGCAGCTTAGTTCCTGGACCCGAAAACTATGGCTACACCTTC
CASSLVPGPENYGYTF
>NA|TRBV19|NA|TRBJ1-4
TGTGCCAGTATCTTATTGGGTATGGGGAGTGAAAAACTGTTTTTT
CASILLGMGSEKLFF
>NA|TRBV29-1|NA|TRBJ2-2
TGCAGCGTTGAAGAACACCTCTACACCGGGGAGCTGTTTTTT
CSVEEHLYTGELFF
>few|TRBV2|NA|TRBJ1-2
TGTGCCAGCAGCGGTTATTACTATGGCTACACCTTC
CASSGYYYGYTF
>NA|TRBV25-1|NA|TRBJ1-1
TGTGCCAGCACCACCCAGGGGGAAGCTTTCTTT
CASTTQGEAFF
>NA|TRBV6-5|TRBD1|TRBJ1-3
TGTGCCAGCAGGACAGGGGTAGGAAACACCATATATTTT
CASRTGVGNTIYF
>NA|TRBV24-1|NA|TRBJ2-3
TGTGCCACCAGTGATCCGAGCGGGCCGGGAGATACGCAGTATTTT
CATSDPSGPGDTQYF
>once|TRBV5-5|TRBD1|TRBJ2-1
TGTGCCAGCAGCCGACAGGGGAAATTGGTTGAGCAGTTCTTC
CASSRQGKLVEQFF
>few|TRBV12-3/TRBV12-4|NA|TRBJ1-1
TGTGCCAGCAGCCCGGGCTACACTGAAGCTTTCTTT
CASSPGYTEAFF
>NA|TRBV19|NA|TRBJ2-2
TGTGCCAGTAGTAGGAACCCGTCACCGAACACCGGGGAGCTGTTTTTT
CASSRNPSPNTGELFF
>few|TRBV6-6|TRBD1|TRBJ1-2
TGTGCCAGCAGCCAGGACAGGAACTATGGCTACACCTTC
CASSQDRNYGYTF
>NA|TRBV11-1|NA|TRBJ1-1
TGTGCCAGCAGCTTAAAGTTGGAGGAACCAGGAAGCTTT
CASSLKLEEPGSF
>NA|TRBV6-2/TRBV6-3|NA|TRBJ1-5
TGTGCCAGCAGTTACTCGGCTCCAGGACACCTGAGCAATCAGCCCCAGCATTTT
CASSYSAPGHLSNQPQHF
>NA|TRBV28|TRBD1|TRBJ1-4
TGTGCCAGCAGCCCGACAGGGTCGGAGGAAAAACTGTTTTTT
CASSPTGSEEKLFF
>NA|TRBV19|TRBD1|TRBJ1-5
TGTGCCAGTAGTAAACGGACAGGGGGGGAACAGCCCCAGCATTTT
CASSKRTGGEQPQHF
>NA|TRBV4-3|TRBD1|TRBJ2-6
TGCGCCAGCAGCCAAAAACAGGGGGAAGGGGCCAACGTCCTGACTTTC
CASSQKQGEGANVLTF
>NA|TRBV7-3|TRBD1|TRBJ2-3
TGTGCCAGCAGCCCTCGGCAGGGGGCCGCCACAGATACGCAGTATTTT
CASSPRQGAATDTQYF
>NA|TRBV5-6|NA|TRBJ2-6
TGTGCCAGCAGCCCTGACAGCTCTGGGGCCAACGTCCTGACTTTC
CASSPDSSGANVLTF
>few|TRBV2|TRBD1|TRBJ1-6
TGTGCCAGCAAGGGGACAGGGCACTCACCCCTCCACTTT
CASKGTGHSPLHF
>NA|TRBV7-3|TRBD2|TRBJ2-1
TGTGCCAGCAGCTCGGGACTAGCGGGGGCCTCCTACAATGAGCAGTTCTTC
CASSSGLAGASYNEQFF
>NA|TRBV5-5|NA|TRBJ1-2
TGTGCCAGCAGCTTGGATGGCGCTATCTATGGCTACACCTTC
CASSLDGAIYGYTF